Below, 26 T cell receptor beta chains from the same sample are listed, as sequenced in a study of cytomegalovirus exposure and HLA in healthy donors. Researchers ran the PCR with 60 Vbeta and 13 Jbeta primers. Profiled with immunoSEQ multiplex PCR; TCRdb holds only in-frame clones, not every one. This sample has around 170,000 clones, with approximately 84% found just once. What was sequenced was PBMCs. The origin of the receptors is a man between 45 and 60 years old in good health and CMV-seronegative.

V and J are TRBV30 and TRBJ1-2; no reliable D call. This CDR3 is built from 13 residues. CDR1 GTSNPN and CDR2 SVGIG come from the germline V gene (reference sequence). V lost 5 bases and J lost 4, with 14 bases in between. The CDR3 loop reads CAWAITGSYGYTF. CDR3 sequence (DNA): TGTGCCTGGGCTATTACCGGGAGCTATGGCTACACCTTC.

The V gene is TRBV18, the J gene TRBJ2-3; 10 nucleotides align to TRBD2. CDR1 is KGHSH and CDR2 is LQKENI in the germline V gene. V lost 6 bases, J lost 4 bases, and 7 bases stayed unmatched. This CDR3 is 15 amino acids long. The CDR3 reads CASSRGTSDADTQYF. DNA of the CDR3: TGTGCCAGCTCCCGCGGGACTAGCGACGCAGATACGCAGTATTTT.

The gene calls are TRBV30 and TRBJ1-5; TRBD1 matches at 9 bases. There are 16 residues in the CDR3. Germline CDR1 and CDR2: GTSNPN and SVGIG (reference sequence). The J segment lost 7 bases and the V segment lost 2 bases, leaving 12 bases of the junction unmatched. The CDR3 DNA is TGTGCCTGGAGTTTAGCCGGGACAGGGATTTTACAGCCCCAGCATTTT. Amino acid sequence: CAWSLAGTGILQPQHF.

J is TRBJ1-2 and V is TRBV2; 7 bases are shared with TRBD1. V lost 6 bases to trimming and J lost 5 bases; unmatched junction nucleotides: 3. The germline CDR1 and CDR2 sequences are SNHLY and FYNNEI. The CDR3 loop spans 12 amino acids. DNA of the CDR3: TGTGCCAGCAGAGGGGGCTGGTATGGCTACACCTTC. Translated, it gives CASRGGWYGYTF.

The chain is built from TRBV29-1 and TRBJ1-1; tentative D call: TRBD1 (5 bases). The V gene lost 7 bases and the J gene lost 2 bases, with 17 bases spanning the gap. Germline V gene data show CDR1 as SQVTM and CDR2 as ANQGSEA. The CDR3 length is 14 residues. The CDR3 nucleotides read TGCAGCGCCCCCTCGGACACAGTTAACACTGAAGCTTTCTTT. Amino acids: CSAPSDTVNTEAFF.

The chain has TRBV6-6 and TRBJ1-2, with D tentatively TRBD1 (5 bases). The CDR3 length is 14 residues. The V end lost 7 bases, the J end lost 5 bases, and 17 bases lay between the germline ends. Per the germline V gene, CDR1 is MNHNY and CDR2 is SVGAGI (reference sequence). The CDR3 DNA sequence: TGTGCCAGCACTGACGGGCAGGGAAGTTATGGCTACACCTTC. This codes for CASTDGQGSYGYTF.

The J gene is TRBJ2-5, the V gene TRBV7-8; TRBD2 aligns across 7 bases. Germline V gives CDR1 SGHVS, CDR2 FQNEAQ. Trimming at V came to 5 bases and at J to 2 bases, leaving 11 bases not matched to a gene. There are 16 residues in the CDR3. This chain's CDR3 is CASSPRKAGIQETQYF. In nucleotides, the CDR3 is TGTGCCAGCAGCCCCCGTAAAGCGGGGATACAAGAGACCCAGTACTTC.

The J gene is TRBJ1-3, the V gene TRBV6-5; 7 bases agree with TRBD1. This CDR3 has 15 residues. The V gene end was trimmed by 4 bases and the J gene end by 3 bases; junction bases not matched to a gene: 6. Looked up from germline, CDR1 is MNHEY and CDR2 is SVGAGI. The CDR3 here is CASSSHRGGGNTIYF. The DNA of the CDR3 is TGTGCCAGCAGTTCCCACAGGGGTGGTGGAAACACCATATATTTT.

The chain is built from TRBV27 and TRBJ1-6; tentatively, D is TRBD1 (5 bases). V lost 3 bases to trimming and J lost 10 bases, with 13 bases between them. Per germline, CDR1 MNHEY and CDR2 SMNVEV (reference sequence). This CDR3 has 14 amino acids. DNA of the CDR3: TGTGCCAGCAGTTTCGGGGGATCGGGCTCACCCCTCCACTTT. Translating it yields CASSFGGSGSPLHF.

The chain uses TRBV6-5 and TRBJ1-5; unclear D gene. V lost 6 bases and J lost 7, with 13 bases in between. The CDR3 has 13 amino acids. Germline-derived CDR1 and CDR2 are MNHEY and SVGAGI. CDR3 in DNA: TGTGCCAGCAGCCCAGGTATCGTCCAGCCCCAGCATTTT. Its protein product is CASSPGIVQPQHF.

This clone was seen more than once but under ten times. The V call is TRBV7-2, the J call TRBJ1-1; D is possibly TRBD1 (5 bases). The CDR3 has 15 amino acids. Trimming took 1 base from V and 4 from J, leaving 13 bases between them. Per germline, CDR1 SGHTA and CDR2 FQGNSA. The CDR3, as DNA: TGTGCCAGCAGCTTAGGCGGTGCCCAGGGCACTGAAGCTTTCTTT. It codes for CASSLGGAQGTEAFF.

The gene calls are TRBV7-2 and TRBJ2-2, with 9 bases fitting TRBD1. Trimming took 3 bases from V and 5 from J; bases not matched to a gene: 1. The CDR3 has 14 amino acids. The germline V gene encodes CDR1 SGHTA and CDR2 FQGNSA. CDR3 in DNA: TGTGCCAGCAGCTTGACAGGGGGAACCGGGGAGCTGTTTTTT. Amino acid sequence: CASSLTGGTGELFF.

The genes are TRBV11-2 and TRBJ2-1, with TRBD2 matching 8 bases. This CDR3 contains 14 residues. V lost 6 bases and J lost 6; bases outside the gene matches: 7. Germline CDR1 SGHAT, CDR2 FQNNGV. The CDR3 nucleotides read TGTGCCAGCAGTCAACAGCGGGGGTCCAATGAGCAGTTCTTC. Translated, it gives CASSQQRGSNEQFF.

The chain is built from TRBV5-3 and TRBJ1-2, with D hard to call. TRBV5-3 carries the ORF label, with uncertain function. With 2 bases removed from V and 4 bases from J, the gap between germline ends came to 12 bases. The CDR3 covers 14 residues. The CDR3 nucleotides read TGTGCCAGAAGCTTCGTCGGGCGGGCCTATGGCTACACCTTC. It yields the protein CARSFVGRAYGYTF.

The chain combines TRBV25-1 with TRBJ1-4, with a tentative D call TRBD1 (5 bases). This CDR3 spans 10 amino acids. Trimming took 8 bases from V and 8 from J, leaving 6 bases between them. The germline CDR1 and CDR2 sequences are MGHDK and SYGVNS. CDR3 coding DNA: TGTGCCAGCCGACAGGAAAAACTGTTTTTT. It encodes CASRQEKLFF.

The chain carries TRBV2 and TRBJ2-7, with D perhaps matching TRBD2 (6 bases). This CDR3 is 14 amino acids long. Germline CDR1 and CDR2: SNHLY and FYNNEI. V was pared by 0 bases and J by 5 bases, with 11 bases between. The CDR3, as DNA: TGTGCCAGCAGTGAAGCGTGGGAGGATAACGAGCAGTACTTC. It encodes CASSEAWEDNEQYF.

CDR3 nucleotides: TGTGCCAGTAGTATAGGTCCAGGGGGCTACAATGAGCAGTTCTTC. Its protein is CASSIGPGGYNEQFF. This chain joins TRBV19 and TRBJ2-1; 7 positions agree with TRBD1. J gave up 3 bases and V 1 base, and 3 bases lay outside the gene matches. Germline V gene sequence: CDR1 LNHDA, CDR2 SQIVND (reference sequence). CDR3 length equals 15 residues.

The rearrangement uses TRBV27 and TRBJ2-2; no clear D gene. This CDR3 has 14 amino acids. V gave up 4 bases and J gave up 6 bases, with 12 bases separating them. Germline V lookup: CDR1 MNHEY, CDR2 SMNVEV (reference sequence). CDR3 DNA sequence: TGTGCCAGCAGTTCGTCAGGAAAATCCGGGGAGCTGTTTTTT. It encodes CASSSSGKSGELFF.

The genes are TRBV11-1 and TRBJ2-1; tentative D call: TRBD1 (6 bases). Between the trimmed V and J ends, which lost 5 bases and 5 bases, there was a span of 19 bases. The germline CDR1 and CDR2 sequences are SGHAT and FQDESV (reference sequence). The CDR3 spans 16 residues. The CDR3 region has the DNA TGTGCCAGCAGCACCTTACAGGGTATAGTTCACAATGAGCAGTTCTTC. This encodes CASSTLQGIVHNEQFF.

This clone was counted a single time. The chain carries TRBV7-8 and TRBJ1-5, with D possibly being TRBD1 (5 bases). Germline CDR1 is SGHVS and CDR2 is FQNEAQ. Trimming took off 5 bases at V and 0 bases at J, with 17 bases between the two ends. The CDR3 totals 17 residues. The CDR3 DNA sequence: TGTGCCAGCAGCCCAACCGTAGACAGCTATAGCAATCAGCCCCAGCATTTT. Protein: CASSPTVDSYSNQPQHF.

V usage is TRBV27 and J usage is TRBJ2-1, with a tentative D call TRBD1 (5 bases). This CDR3 has 12 residues. CDR1 is MNHEY and CDR2 is SMNVEV in the germline V gene (reference sequence). V was shortened by 7 bases and J by 2 bases, with 6 bases between the two germline ends. Written as DNA, the CDR3 is TGTGCCAGCAAGGACACCTACAATGAGCAGTTCTTC. Translated: CASKDTYNEQFF.

The V and J genes are TRBV19 and TRBJ1-1, with 8 bases lining up with TRBD1. J gave up 3 bases and V 6 bases, and 3 bases lay outside the gene matches. Germline lookup yields CDR1 LNHDA and CDR2 SQIVND (reference sequence). The CDR3 sequence is 13 residues long. The CDR3: CASSPDRDTEAFF. The CDR3 DNA follows: TGTGCCAGTAGCCCGGACAGGGACACTGAAGCTTTCTTT.

This rearrangement joins TRBV9 to TRBJ2-1; possibly TRBD2 for D (7 bases). The CDR3 is 15 residues long. Trimming pared 4 bases from V and 4 bases from J, leaving 15 bases between. CDR1 is SGDLS and CDR2 is YYNGEE in the germline V gene. CDR3 nucleotide sequence: TGTGCCAGCAGCTCTGGGGGGGCCTGGTACAATGAGCAGTTCTTC. Translation: CASSSGGAWYNEQFF. Drawing the rest from reference TRBV9 and TRBJ2-1, the complete variable domain is DSGVTQTPKHLITATGQRVTLRCSPRSGDLSVYWYQQSLDQGLQFLIQYYNGEERAKGNILERFSAQQFPDLHSELNLSSLELGDSALYFCASSSGGAWYNEQFFGPGTRLTVL.

V is TRBV19 and J is TRBJ1-4; the match to TRBD1 covers 9 bases. Trimming took 3 bases from V and 7 from J; bases not matched to a gene: 9. The CDR3 spans 16 residues. CDR1 and CDR2 from the germline V gene are LNHDA and SQIVND (reference sequence). The CDR3 nucleotides are TGTGCCAGTAGTATCGGGTTGGGGACAGGGTTTGAAAAACTGTTTTTT. Translated, it gives CASSIGLGTGFEKLFF.

The chain combines TRBV7-2 with TRBJ1-4; D call uncertain. Germline CDR1 is SGHTA and CDR2 is FQGNSA. CDR3 size: 17 residues. The V end was cut by 5 bases, the J end by 4 bases, with 20 bases between. CDR3 region: CASSVRPPEFYNEKLFF. CDR3 bases: TGTGCCAGCAGCGTCCGTCCCCCGGAGTTTTATAATGAAAAACTGTTTTTT. Based on the CDR3 plus reference TRBV7-2 and TRBJ1-4, the full variable domain is GAGVSQSPSNKVTEKGKDVELRCDPISGHTALYWYRQSLGQGLEFLIYFQGNSAPDKSGLPSDRFSAERTGGSVSTLTIQRTQQEDSAVYLCASSVRPPEFYNEKLFFGSGTQLSVL.

This chain uses TRBV6-5 with TRBJ2-7; D possibly corresponds to TRBD2 (6 bases). Trimming pared 2 bases from V and 2 bases from J, leaving 7 bases between. Germline CDR1 MNHEY, CDR2 SVGAGI. The CDR3 covers 13 residues. The CDR3 DNA reads TGTGCCAGCAGTTACACGGGGGCCTACGAGCAGTACTTC. Its translation: CASSYTGAYEQYF.